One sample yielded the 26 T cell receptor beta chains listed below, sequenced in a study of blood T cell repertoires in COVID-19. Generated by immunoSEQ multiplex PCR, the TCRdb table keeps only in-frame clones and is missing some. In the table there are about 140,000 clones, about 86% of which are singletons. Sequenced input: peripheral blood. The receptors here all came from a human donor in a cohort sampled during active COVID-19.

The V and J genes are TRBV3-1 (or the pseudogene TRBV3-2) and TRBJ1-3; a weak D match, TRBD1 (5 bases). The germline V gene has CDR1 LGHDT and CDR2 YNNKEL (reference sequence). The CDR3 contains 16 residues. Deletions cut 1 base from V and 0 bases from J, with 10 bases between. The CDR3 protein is CASSQGQGYSGNTIYF. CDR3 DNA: TGTGCCAGCAGCCAAGGGCAGGGCTACTCTGGAAACACCATATATTTT.

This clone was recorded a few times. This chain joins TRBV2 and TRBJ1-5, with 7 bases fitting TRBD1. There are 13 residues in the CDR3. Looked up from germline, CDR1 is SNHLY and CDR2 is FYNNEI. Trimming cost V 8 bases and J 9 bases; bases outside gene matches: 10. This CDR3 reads CASGPRDSRPQHF. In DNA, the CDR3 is TGTGCCAGCGGACCCCGGGACAGCAGGCCCCAGCATTTT. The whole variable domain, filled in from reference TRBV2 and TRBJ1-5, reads EPEVTQTPSHQVTQMGQEVILRCVPISNHLYFYWYRQILGQKVEFLVSFYNNEISEKSEIFDDQFSVERPDGSNFTLKIRSTKLEDSAMYFCASGPRDSRPQHFGDGTRLSIL.

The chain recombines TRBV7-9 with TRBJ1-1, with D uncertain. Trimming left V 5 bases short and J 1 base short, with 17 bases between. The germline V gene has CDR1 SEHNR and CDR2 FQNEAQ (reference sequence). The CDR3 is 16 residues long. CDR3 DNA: TGTGCCAGCAGCCCACCCCCCTTAGCCCCGAACACTGAAGCTTTCTTT. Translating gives CASSPPPLAPNTEAFF. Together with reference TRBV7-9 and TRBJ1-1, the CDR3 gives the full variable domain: DTGVSQNPRHKITKRGQNVTFRCDPISEHNRLYWYRQTLGQGPEFLTYFQNEAQLEKSRLLSDRFSAERPKGSFSTLEIQRTEQGDSAMYLCASSPPPLAPNTEAFFGQGTRLTVV.

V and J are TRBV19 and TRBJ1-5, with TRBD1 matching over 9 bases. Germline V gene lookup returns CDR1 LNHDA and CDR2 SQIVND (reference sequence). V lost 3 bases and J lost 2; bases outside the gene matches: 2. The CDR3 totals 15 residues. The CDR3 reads CASSIGDRGNQPQHF. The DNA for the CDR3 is TGTGCCAGTAGTATCGGGGACAGGGGCAATCAGCCCCAGCATTTT.

DNA of the CDR3: TGTGCCAGCAGCGGACAGGGGAGCAATCAGCCCCAGCATTTT. Translation gives CASSGQGSNQPQHF. This chain joins TRBV9 and TRBJ1-5; TRBD1 matches at 8 bases. This CDR3 has 14 amino acids. Germline values: CDR1 SGDLS, CDR2 YYNGEE. The junction had 0 bases not matched to a gene; V was cut back by 3 bases and J by 1 base.

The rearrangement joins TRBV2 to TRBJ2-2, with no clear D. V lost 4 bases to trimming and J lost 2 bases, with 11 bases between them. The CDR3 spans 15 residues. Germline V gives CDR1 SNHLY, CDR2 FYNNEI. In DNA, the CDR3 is TGTGCCAGCAGTGGGTCGACACCTAACACCGGGGAGCTGTTTTTT. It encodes CASSGSTPNTGELFF.

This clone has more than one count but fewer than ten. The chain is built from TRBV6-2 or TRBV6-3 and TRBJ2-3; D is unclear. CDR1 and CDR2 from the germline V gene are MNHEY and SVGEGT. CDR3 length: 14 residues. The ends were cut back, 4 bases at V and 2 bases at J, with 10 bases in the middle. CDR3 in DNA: TGTGCCAGCAGTTTTCGGGTTGTCACAGATACGCAGTATTTT. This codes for CASSFRVVTDTQYF.

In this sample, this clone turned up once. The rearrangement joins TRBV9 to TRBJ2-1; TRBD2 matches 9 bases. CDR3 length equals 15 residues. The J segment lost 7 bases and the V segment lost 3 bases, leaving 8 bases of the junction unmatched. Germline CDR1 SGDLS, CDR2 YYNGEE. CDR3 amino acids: CASSGRASGVNEQFF. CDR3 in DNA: TGTGCCAGCAGCGGTCGGGCTAGCGGGGTTAATGAGCAGTTCTTC.

The CDR3 DNA reads as TGCGCCAGCAGCTTGGGGATAGGACAGGGGGAGAATCAGGCTTTCTTT. The encoded protein is CASSLGIGQGENQAFF. This rearrangement joins TRBV5-1 to TRBJ1-1, with 10 nucleotides matching TRBD1. This CDR3 comprises 16 residues. V trimming: 0 bases; J trimming: 11 bases; junction bases outside the gene matches: 13. CDR1 is SGHRS and CDR2 is YFSETQ in the germline V gene.

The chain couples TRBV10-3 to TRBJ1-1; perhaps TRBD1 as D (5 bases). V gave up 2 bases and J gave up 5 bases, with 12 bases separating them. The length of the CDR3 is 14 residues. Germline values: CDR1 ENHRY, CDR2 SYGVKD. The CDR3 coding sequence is TGTGCCATCAGTGAGCCAATGGGGGGTACTGAAGCTTTCTTT. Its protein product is CAISEPMGGTEAFF.

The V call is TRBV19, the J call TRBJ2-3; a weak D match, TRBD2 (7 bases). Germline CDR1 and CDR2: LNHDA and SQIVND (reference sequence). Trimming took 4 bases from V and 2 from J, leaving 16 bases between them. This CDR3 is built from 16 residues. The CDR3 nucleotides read TGTGCCAGTAGTAACCATACAGGGAGGGTCACAGATACGCAGTATTTT. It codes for CASSNHTGRVTDTQYF.

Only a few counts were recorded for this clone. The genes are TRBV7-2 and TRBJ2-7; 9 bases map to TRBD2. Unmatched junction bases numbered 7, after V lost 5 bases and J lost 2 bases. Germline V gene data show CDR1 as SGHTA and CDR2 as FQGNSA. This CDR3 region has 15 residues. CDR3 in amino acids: CASSVLAGDTYEQYF. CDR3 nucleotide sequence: TGTGCCAGCAGCGTATTAGCGGGGGACACCTACGAGCAGTACTTC.

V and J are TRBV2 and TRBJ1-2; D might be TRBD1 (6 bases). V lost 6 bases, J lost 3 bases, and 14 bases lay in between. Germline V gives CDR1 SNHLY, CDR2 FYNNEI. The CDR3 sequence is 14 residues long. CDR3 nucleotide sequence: TGTGCCAGCAGATACAGGGAATCACACTATGGCTACACCTTC. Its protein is CASRYRESHYGYTF.

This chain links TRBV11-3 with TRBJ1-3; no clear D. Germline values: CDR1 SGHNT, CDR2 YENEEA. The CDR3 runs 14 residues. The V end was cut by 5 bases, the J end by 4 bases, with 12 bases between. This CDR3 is CASSRKSNGNTIYF. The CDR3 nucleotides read TGTGCCAGCAGCCGCAAGTCTAACGGAAACACCATATATTTT.

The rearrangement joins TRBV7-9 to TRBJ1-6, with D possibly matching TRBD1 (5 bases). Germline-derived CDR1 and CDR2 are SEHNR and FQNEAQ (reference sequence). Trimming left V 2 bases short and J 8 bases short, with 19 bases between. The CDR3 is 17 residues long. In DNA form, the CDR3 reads TGTGCCAGCAGCTTAATAGGCGGAAGGGGAAGGGATTCACCCCTCCACTTT. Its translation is CASSLIGGRGRDSPLHF.

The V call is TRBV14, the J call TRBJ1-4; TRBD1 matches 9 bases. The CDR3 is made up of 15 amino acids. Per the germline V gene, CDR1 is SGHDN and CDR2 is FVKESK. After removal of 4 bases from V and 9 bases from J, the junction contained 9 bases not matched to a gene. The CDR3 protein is CASSPYRDREQKLFF. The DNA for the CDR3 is TGTGCCAGCAGCCCATACAGGGACAGGGAACAAAAACTGTTTTTT. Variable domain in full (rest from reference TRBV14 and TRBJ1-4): EAGVTQFPSHSVIEKGQTVTLRCDPISGHDNLYWYRRVMGKEIKFLLHFVKESKQDESGMPNNRFLAERTGGTYSTLKVQPAELEDSGVYFCASSPYRDREQKLFFGSGTQLSVL.

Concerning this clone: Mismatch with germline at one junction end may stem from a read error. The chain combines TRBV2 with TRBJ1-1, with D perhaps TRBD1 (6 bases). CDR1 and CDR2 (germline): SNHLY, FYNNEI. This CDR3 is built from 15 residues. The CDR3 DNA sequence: TGTGCCAGCAGACGGACAGCTCTTATGAACGCTGAAGCTTTCTTT. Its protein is CASRRTALMNAEAFF.

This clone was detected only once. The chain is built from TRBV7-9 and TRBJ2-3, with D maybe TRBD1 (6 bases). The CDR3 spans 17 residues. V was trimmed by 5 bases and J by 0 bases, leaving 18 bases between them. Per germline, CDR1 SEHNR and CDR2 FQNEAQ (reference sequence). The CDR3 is CASSPGQRRGSTDTQYF. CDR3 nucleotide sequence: TGTGCCAGCAGCCCGGGACAACGCAGGGGCAGCACAGATACGCAGTATTTT.

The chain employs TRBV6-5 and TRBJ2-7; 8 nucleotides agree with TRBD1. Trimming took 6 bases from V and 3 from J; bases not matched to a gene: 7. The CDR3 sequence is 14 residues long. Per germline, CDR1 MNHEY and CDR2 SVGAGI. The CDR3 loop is CASRRQGYSYEQYF. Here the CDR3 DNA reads TGTGCCAGCAGAAGACAGGGGTACAGCTACGAGCAGTACTTC.

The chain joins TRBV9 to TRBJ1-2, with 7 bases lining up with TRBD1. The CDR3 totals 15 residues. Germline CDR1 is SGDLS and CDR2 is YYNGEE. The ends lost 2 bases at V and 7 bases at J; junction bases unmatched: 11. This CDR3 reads CASSVGDRVEFGYTF. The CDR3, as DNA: TGTGCCAGCAGCGTGGGAGACAGGGTTGAATTTGGCTACACCTTC.

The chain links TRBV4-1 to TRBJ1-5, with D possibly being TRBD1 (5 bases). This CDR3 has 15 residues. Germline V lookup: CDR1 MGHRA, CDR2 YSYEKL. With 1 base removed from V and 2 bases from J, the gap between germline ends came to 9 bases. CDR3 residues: CASSQGKGGNQPQHF. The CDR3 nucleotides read TGCGCCAGCAGCCAAGGTAAAGGGGGCAATCAGCCCCAGCATTTT.

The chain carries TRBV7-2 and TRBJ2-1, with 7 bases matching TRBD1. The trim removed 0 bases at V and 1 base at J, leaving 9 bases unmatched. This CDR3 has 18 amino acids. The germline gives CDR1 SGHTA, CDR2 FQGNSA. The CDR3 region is CASSLASTGKGSYNEQFF. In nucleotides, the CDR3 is TGTGCCAGCAGCTTAGCTTCGACAGGGAAGGGTTCCTACAATGAGCAGTTCTTC.

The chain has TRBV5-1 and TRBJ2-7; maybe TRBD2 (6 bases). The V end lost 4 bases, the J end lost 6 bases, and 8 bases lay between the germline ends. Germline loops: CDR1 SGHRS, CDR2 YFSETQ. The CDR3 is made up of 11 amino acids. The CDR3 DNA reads TGCGCCAGCAGCGGGGGGTTCGAGCAGTACTTC. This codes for CASSGGFEQYF.

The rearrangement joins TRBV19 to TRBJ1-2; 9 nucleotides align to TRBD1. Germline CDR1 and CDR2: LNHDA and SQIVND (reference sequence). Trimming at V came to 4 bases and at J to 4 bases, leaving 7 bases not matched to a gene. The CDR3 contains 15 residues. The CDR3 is CASSTAGTGSYGYTF. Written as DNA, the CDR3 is TGTGCCAGTAGTACGGCCGGGACAGGGAGCTATGGCTACACCTTC.

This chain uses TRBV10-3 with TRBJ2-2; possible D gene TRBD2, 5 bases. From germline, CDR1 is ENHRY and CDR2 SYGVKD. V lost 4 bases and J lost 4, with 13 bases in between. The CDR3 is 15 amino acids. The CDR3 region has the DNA TGTGCCATCAGTGGAGGACTCCCGGGCACCGGGGAGCTGTTTTTT. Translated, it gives CAISGGLPGTGELFF.

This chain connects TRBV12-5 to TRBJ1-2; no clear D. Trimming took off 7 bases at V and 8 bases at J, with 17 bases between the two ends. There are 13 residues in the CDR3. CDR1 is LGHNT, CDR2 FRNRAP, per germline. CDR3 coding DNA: TGTGCTAGTGTCCCAGAGGGTGGGTCGGGCTACACCTTC. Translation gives CASVPEGGSGYTF.